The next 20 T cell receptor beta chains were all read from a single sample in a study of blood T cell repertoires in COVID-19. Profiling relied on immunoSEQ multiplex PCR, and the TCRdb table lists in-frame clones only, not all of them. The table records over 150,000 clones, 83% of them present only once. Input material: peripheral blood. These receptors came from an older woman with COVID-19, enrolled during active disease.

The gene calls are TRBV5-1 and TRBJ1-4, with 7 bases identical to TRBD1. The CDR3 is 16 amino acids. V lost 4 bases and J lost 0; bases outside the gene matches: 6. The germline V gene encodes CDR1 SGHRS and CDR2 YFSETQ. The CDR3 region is CASSEDRAATNEKLFF. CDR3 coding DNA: TGCGCCAGCAGCGAAGACAGGGCCGCAACTAATGAAAAACTGTTTTTT.

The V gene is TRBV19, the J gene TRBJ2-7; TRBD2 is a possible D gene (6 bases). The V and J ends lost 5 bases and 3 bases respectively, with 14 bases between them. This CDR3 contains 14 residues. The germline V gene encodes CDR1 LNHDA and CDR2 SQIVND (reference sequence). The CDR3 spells CASSSGTFDYEQYF. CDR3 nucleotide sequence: TGTGCCAGTAGTTCCGGGACTTTCGACTACGAGCAGTACTTC.

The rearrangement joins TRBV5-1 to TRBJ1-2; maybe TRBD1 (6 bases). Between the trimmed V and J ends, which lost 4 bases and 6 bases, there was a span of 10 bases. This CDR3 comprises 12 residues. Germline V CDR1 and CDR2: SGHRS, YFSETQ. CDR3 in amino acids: CASSTNRDGYTF. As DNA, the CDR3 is TGCGCCAGCAGCACGAACAGGGATGGCTACACCTTC.

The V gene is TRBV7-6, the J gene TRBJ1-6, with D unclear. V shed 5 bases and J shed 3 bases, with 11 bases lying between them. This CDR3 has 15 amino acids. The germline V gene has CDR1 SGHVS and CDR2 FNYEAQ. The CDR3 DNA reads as TGTGCCAGCAGCCACCGACAAGACTATAATTCACCCCTCCACTTT. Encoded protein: CASSHRQDYNSPLHF.

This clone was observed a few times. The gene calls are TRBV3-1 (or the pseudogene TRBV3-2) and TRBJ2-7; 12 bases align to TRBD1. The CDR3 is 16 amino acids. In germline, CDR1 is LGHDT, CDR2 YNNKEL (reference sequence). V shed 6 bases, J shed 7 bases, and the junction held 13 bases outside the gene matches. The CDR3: CASSRRPGQGAGEQYF. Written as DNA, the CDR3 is TGTGCCAGCAGTCGTCGGCCGGGACAGGGGGCAGGTGAGCAGTACTTC.

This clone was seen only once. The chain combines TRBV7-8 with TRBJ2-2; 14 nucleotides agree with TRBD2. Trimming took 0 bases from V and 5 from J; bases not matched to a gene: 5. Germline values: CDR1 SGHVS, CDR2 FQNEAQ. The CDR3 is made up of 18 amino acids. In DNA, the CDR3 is TGTGCCAGCAGCTTAGCAGGGACTAGCGGGGGAAGGACCGGGGAGCTGTTTTTT. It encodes CASSLAGTSGGRTGELFF.

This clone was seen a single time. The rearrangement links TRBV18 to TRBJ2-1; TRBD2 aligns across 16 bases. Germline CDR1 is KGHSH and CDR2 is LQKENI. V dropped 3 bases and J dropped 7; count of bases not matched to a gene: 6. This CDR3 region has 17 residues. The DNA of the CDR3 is TGTGCCAGCTCACCGATGGGACTAGCGGGGGGGGTGAATGAGCAGTTCTTC. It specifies CASSPMGLAGGVNEQFF.

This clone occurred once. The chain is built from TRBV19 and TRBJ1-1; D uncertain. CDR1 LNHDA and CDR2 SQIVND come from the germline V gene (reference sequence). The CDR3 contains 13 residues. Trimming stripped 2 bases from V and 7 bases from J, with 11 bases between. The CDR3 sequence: CASSISTLSEAFF. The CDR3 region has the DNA TGTGCCAGTAGTATAAGTACCTTGAGTGAAGCTTTCTTT.

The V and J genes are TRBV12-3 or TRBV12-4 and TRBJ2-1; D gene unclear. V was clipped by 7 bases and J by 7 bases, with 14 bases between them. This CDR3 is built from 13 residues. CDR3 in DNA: TGTGCCAGCACCTTAGAGACGAGGAATGAGCAGTTCTTC. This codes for CASTLETRNEQFF.

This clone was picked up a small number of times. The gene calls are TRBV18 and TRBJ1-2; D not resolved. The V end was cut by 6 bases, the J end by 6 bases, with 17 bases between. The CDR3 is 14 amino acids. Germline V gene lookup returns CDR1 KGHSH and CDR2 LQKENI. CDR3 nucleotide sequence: TGTGCCAGCTCCCCTTCCGGGTCCCAGAATGGCTACACCTTC. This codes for CASSPSGSQNGYTF. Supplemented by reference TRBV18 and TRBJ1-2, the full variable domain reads NAGVMQNPRHLVRRRGQEARLRCSPMKGHSHVYWYRQLPEEGLKFMVYLQKENIIDESGMPKERFSAEFPKEGPSILRIQQVVRGDSAAYFCASSPSGSQNGYTFGSGTRLTVV.

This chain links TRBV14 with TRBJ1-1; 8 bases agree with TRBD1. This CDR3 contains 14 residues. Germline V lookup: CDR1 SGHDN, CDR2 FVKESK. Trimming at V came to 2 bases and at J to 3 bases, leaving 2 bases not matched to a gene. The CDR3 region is CASSQTGGDTEAFF. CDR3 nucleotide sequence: TGTGCCAGCAGCCAAACAGGGGGGGACACTGAAGCTTTCTTT.

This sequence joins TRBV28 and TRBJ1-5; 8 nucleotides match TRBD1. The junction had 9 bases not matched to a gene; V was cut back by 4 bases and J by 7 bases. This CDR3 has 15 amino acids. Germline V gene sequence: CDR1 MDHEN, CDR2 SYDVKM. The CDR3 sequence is CASSSGQGGGQPQHF. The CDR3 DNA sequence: TGTGCCAGCAGTTCCGGACAGGGTGGAGGGCAGCCCCAGCATTTT.

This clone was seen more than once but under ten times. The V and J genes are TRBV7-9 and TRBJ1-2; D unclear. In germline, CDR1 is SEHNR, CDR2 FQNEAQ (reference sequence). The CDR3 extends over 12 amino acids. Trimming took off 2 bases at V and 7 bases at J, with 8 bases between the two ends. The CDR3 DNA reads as TGTGCCAGCAGCTTATCTCTTCTTGGCTACACCTTC. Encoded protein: CASSLSLLGYTF.

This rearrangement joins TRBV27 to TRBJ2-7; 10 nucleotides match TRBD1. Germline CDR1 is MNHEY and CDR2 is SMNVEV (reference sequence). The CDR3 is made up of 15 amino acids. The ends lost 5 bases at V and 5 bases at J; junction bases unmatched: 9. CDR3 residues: CASSAPGQGSDEQYF. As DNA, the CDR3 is TGTGCCAGCAGTGCCCCGGGACAGGGGTCCGACGAGCAGTACTTC.

The CDR3 protein is CASSLQTGTGLFDEQFF. The CDR3 DNA reads TGTGCCAGCAGCTTACAAACCGGGACAGGGTTGTTCGATGAGCAGTTCTTC. The rearrangement links TRBV7-2 to TRBJ2-1; 9 bases are a match to TRBD1. The length of the CDR3 is 17 residues. The junction had 13 bases not matched to a gene; V was cut back by 2 bases and J by 8 bases. Germline assignment: CDR1 SGHTA and CDR2 FQGNSA.

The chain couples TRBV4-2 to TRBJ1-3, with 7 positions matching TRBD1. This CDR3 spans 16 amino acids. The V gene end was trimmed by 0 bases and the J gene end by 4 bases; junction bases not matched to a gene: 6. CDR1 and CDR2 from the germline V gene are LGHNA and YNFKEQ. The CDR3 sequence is CASSQESGGGGNTIYF. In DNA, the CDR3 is TGTGCCAGCAGCCAAGAGTCAGGGGGTGGGGGAAACACCATATATTTT.

The CDR3 region is CASSLYQGGNTEAFF. CDR3 nucleotides: TGCGCCAGCAGCTTATACCAGGGGGGGAACACTGAAGCTTTCTTT. The genes are TRBV5-1 and TRBJ1-1; the match to TRBD1 covers 7 bases. The CDR3 runs 15 residues. After removal of 2 bases from V and 1 base from J, the junction contained 5 bases not matched to a gene. The V gene's germline CDR1 is SGHRS and CDR2 YFSETQ.

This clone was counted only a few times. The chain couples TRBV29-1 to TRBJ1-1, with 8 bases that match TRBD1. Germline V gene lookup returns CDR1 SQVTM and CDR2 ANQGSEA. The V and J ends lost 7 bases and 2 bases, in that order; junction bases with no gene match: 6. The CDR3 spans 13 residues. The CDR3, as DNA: TGCAGCGACCAGGGGGCCGGCAACACTGAAGCTTTCTTT. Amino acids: CSDQGAGNTEAFF.

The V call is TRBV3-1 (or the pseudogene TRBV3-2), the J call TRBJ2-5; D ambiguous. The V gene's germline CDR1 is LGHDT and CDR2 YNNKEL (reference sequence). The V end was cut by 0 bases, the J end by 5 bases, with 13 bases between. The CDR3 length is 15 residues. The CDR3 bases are TGTGCCAGCAGCCAAGACCCTACCCCACAGGAGACCCAGTACTTC. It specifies CASSQDPTPQETQYF.

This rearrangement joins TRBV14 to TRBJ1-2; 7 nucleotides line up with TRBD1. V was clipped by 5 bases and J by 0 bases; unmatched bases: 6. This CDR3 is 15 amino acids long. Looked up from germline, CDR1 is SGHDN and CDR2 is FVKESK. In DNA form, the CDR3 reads TGTGCCAGCAGCGAAGCAGGGGGTACTAACTATGGCTACACCTTC. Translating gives CASSEAGGTNYGYTF.